This entry lists 29 T cell receptor beta chains sequenced from one sample in a study of blood T cells in healthy people across ages. The second PCR ran roughly 7 to 11 cycles with a sample-barcoded 5' primer and J-beta primers. TCRdb fed the 5' RACE reads into MiXCR, producing one record per CDR3 protein. The repertoire holds over 1,500,000 distinct CDR3 sequences, with about 39% as singletons. The specimen sequenced was blood. The source of these receptors is a human donor in good health.

V is TRBV11-2 and J is TRBJ2-3; possible D gene TRBD2, 6 bases. The CDR3 loop spans 16 amino acids. The germline gives CDR1 SGHAT, CDR2 FQNNGV. Trimming took off 3 bases at V and 3 bases at J, with 16 bases between the two ends. The DNA for the CDR3 is TGTGCCAGCAGCTTCATCGGGACTCCAACAACAGATACGCAGTATTTT. Its translation: CASSFIGTPTTDTQYF. The full variable domain, completed using reference TRBV11-2 and TRBJ2-3, is EAGVAQSPRYKIIEKRQSVAFWCNPISGHATLYWYQQILGQGPKLLIQFQNNGVVDDSQLPKDRFSAERLKGVDSTLKIQPAKLEDSAVYLCASSFIGTPTTDTQYFGPGTRLTVL.

Notes on this clonotype: A read error may account for a junction end that differs from germline. The chain carries TRBV19 and TRBJ2-1; D remains ambiguous. CDR1 and CDR2 from the germline V gene are LNHDA and SQIVND (reference sequence). This CDR3 contains 14 residues. Here the CDR3 DNA reads TGCGCCAGTAGTATAGTGCTGGATCACTACGAGCAGTTCTTC. As protein: CASSIVLDHYEQFF.

This clonotype was counted once. This chain joins TRBV9 and TRBJ2-1, with TRBD1 matching over 8 bases. CDR1 is SGDLS and CDR2 is YYNGEE in the germline V gene. This CDR3 contains 15 residues. V dropped 5 bases and J dropped 6; count of bases not matched to a gene: 10. CDR3 region: CASRGGQGSGNEQFF. The CDR3 DNA is TGTGCCAGCAGGGGAGGACAGGGCTCCGGCAATGAGCAGTTCTTC.

This chain connects TRBV12-3 or TRBV12-4 to TRBJ1-5, with unresolved D. V was trimmed by 7 bases and J by 0 bases, leaving 25 bases between them. The CDR3 totals 19 residues. CDR3 amino acids: CASIFKGGRVENSNQPQHF. Written as DNA, the CDR3 is TGTGCCAGCATCTTTAAAGGCGGACGGGTCGAAAATAGCAATCAGCCCCAGCATTTT.

This chain joins TRBV4-1 and TRBJ1-6; no clear D gene. Germline CDR1 reads MGHRA; CDR2 reads YSYEKL. Trimming took 2 bases from V and 0 from J, leaving 14 bases between them. The length of the CDR3 is 18 residues. CDR3 nucleotides: TGCGCCAGCAGCCAACGTGAATTCAGCCGCTCCTATAATTCACCCCTCCACTTT. It is translated as CASSQREFSRSYNSPLHF.

The rearrangement links TRBV5-1 to TRBJ2-7; 9 nucleotides align to TRBD2. The end of the DNA aligns better with TRBJ2-5, so the J call may be wrong. CDR3 length equals 15 residues. The germline V gene has CDR1 SGHRS and CDR2 YFSETQ. This CDR3 reads CASSAWRGGEETQYF. In DNA form, the CDR3 reads TGCGCCAGCAGCGCCTGGCGGGGGGGCGAGGAGACCCAGTACTTC.

A few counts support this clonotype. CDR3 amino acids: CATSDYSGQGMFF. The CDR3 DNA reads TGTGCCACCAGTGATTATTCGGGACAGGGAATGTTCTTC. V gene TRBV24-1 combines with J gene TRBJ2-1, with 9 bases lining up with TRBD1. The CDR3 runs 13 residues. J gave up 15 bases and V 2 bases, and 7 bases lay outside the gene matches. CDR1 is KGHDR and CDR2 is SFDVKD in the germline V gene.

V usage is TRBV29-1 and J usage is TRBJ1-1; a possible D gene is TRBD1 (5 bases). Trimming took 3 bases from V and 5 from J, leaving 13 bases between them. The CDR3 covers 13 residues. Per germline, CDR1 SQVTM and CDR2 ANQGSEA. The chain's CDR3 is CSVEVREVTEAFF. The CDR3 coding sequence is TGCAGCGTTGAGGTCAGGGAAGTGACTGAAGCTTTCTTT.

This chain connects TRBV11-3 to TRBJ2-7; the D gene is possibly TRBD2 (5 bases). Between the trimmed V and J ends, which lost 0 bases and 5 bases, there was a span of 11 bases. Germline V lookup: CDR1 SGHNT, CDR2 YENEEA. The CDR3 contains 14 residues. The CDR3 spells CASSLDWARDEQYF. The CDR3 region has the DNA TGTGCCAGCAGCTTAGATTGGGCGAGGGACGAGCAGTACTTC.

J is TRBJ2-1 and V is TRBV5-1; the D gene is possibly TRBD2 (5 bases). V lost 1 base to trimming and J lost 9 bases, with 14 bases between them. This CDR3 spans 14 amino acids. Germline V lookup: CDR1 SGHRS, CDR2 YFSETQ. The CDR3 coding sequence is TGCGCCAGCAGCTTGTCAGGAGGTGGAGGTGAGCAGTTCTTC. Its protein product is CASSLSGGGGEQFF.

This clonotype has just a few counts. This sequence joins TRBV6-2 or TRBV6-3 and TRBJ1-5; no clear D gene. Germline CDR1 and CDR2: MNHEY and SVGEGT. CDR3 length: 13 residues. The V end lost 8 bases, the J end lost 0 bases, and 8 bases lay between the germline ends. The CDR3 reads CASGDYSNQPQHF. The CDR3, as DNA: TGTGCCAGCGGGGATTATAGCAATCAGCCCCAGCATTTT.

This rearrangement joins TRBV9 to TRBJ1-1; the D gene is possibly TRBD1 (5 bases). The germline CDR1 and CDR2 sequences are SGDLS and YYNGEE. The CDR3 runs 14 residues. V dropped 6 bases and J dropped 6 bases, with 18 bases sitting between them. DNA for the CDR3: TGTGCCAGCAAACGGGGGGGTTACGACGCTGAAGCTTTCTTT. Its translation is CASKRGGYDAEAFF.

This clonotype was counted many times. The rearrangement links TRBV20-1 to TRBJ2-1; a possible D gene is TRBD2 (5 bases). With 3 bases removed from V and 0 bases from J, the gap between germline ends came to 12 bases. Germline V gives CDR1 DFQATT, CDR2 SNEGSKA (reference sequence). The CDR3 totals 15 residues. This CDR3 reads CSASNGENSYNEQFF. CDR3 DNA: TGCAGTGCTAGTAACGGGGAAAACTCCTACAATGAGCAGTTCTTC.

The chain is built from TRBV7-9 and TRBJ2-1, with D perhaps TRBD1 or TRBD2 (5 bases each). The CDR3 sequence is 14 residues long. CDR1 is SEHNR and CDR2 is FQNEAQ in the germline V gene (reference sequence). Trimming removed 3 bases from V and 8 bases from J, with 14 bases in between. The CDR3 region has the DNA TGTGCCAGCAGCTTGACGGCAGGGACCGATGAGCAGTTCTTC. This encodes CASSLTAGTDEQFF.

The chain is built from TRBV2 and TRBJ2-7; 7 bases fit TRBD1. With 4 bases clipped from V and 2 bases from J, the junction kept 5 bases outside the gene matches. This CDR3 region has 14 residues. The germline gives CDR1 SNHLY, CDR2 FYNNEI. The CDR3 DNA sequence: TGTGCCAGCAGTGCTGGACAGGCTACCTACGAGCAGTACTTC. It translates to CASSAGQATYEQYF.

This clonotype has at least ten counts. The J gene is TRBJ2-4, the V gene TRBV7-2; TRBD2 agrees at 7 bases. The end of the DNA aligns better with TRBJ2-7, so the J call may be wrong. The CDR3 spans 16 residues. CDR1 is SGHTA and CDR2 is FQGNSA in the germline V gene. The CDR3 reads CASSTRDYSPAHEQYF. As DNA, the CDR3 is TGTGCCAGCAGCACTAGGGACTATTCCCCCGCCCACGAGCAGTACTTC.

This clonotype has just a few counts. V usage is TRBV20-1 and J usage is TRBJ2-1; D not resolved. Trimming left V 2 bases short and J 0 bases short, with 5 bases between. CDR1 and CDR2 from the germline V gene are DFQATT and SNEGSKA (reference sequence). CDR3 size: 13 residues. CDR3 DNA sequence: TGCAGTGCTAGAATGGGCTCCTACAATGAGCAGTTCTTC. It is translated as CSARMGSYNEQFF.

This clonotype has just a few counts. The rearrangement uses TRBV7-2 and TRBJ2-7, with TRBD1 identical over 10 bases. From germline, CDR1 is SGHTA and CDR2 FQGNSA. This CDR3 is 18 amino acids long. With V trimmed by 7 bases and J by 0 bases, 15 bases remained unmatched. The CDR3 sequence: CASNDPPRRTGGSYEQYF. The CDR3 DNA reads TGTGCCAGCAACGATCCCCCGCGGAGGACAGGGGGCTCCTACGAGCAGTACTTC.

This clonotype has just one count. At one end the junction does not follow the germline gene, possibly because of a read error. The chain carries TRBV7-9 and TRBJ1-1; D is unresolved. Per the germline V gene, CDR1 is SEHNR and CDR2 is FQNEAQ (reference sequence). The CDR3 consists of 13 residues. Here the CDR3 DNA reads TGTGCCAACAGCCCGCAGAGTGAGACTGAAGCTTTCTTT. This gives the protein CANSPQSETEAFF.

The chain recombines TRBV6-1 with TRBJ2-3, with D unclear. Per germline, CDR1 MNHNS and CDR2 SASEGT. Trimming shortened V by 4 bases and J by 0 bases, and 14 bases separated the two germline ends. The CDR3 has 16 residues. In nucleotides, the CDR3 is TGTGCCAGCAGTGTCTGGTGGGGTAACAGCACAGATACGCAGTATTTT. As protein: CASSVWWGNSTDTQYF.

The genes are TRBV4-1 and TRBJ2-1; 10 positions agree with TRBD2. The CDR3 runs to 14 residues. The junction had 6 bases not matched to a gene; V was cut back by 5 bases and J by 8 bases. Germline CDR1 reads MGHRA; CDR2 reads YSYEKL. The CDR3: CASSYGTSVDEQFF. CDR3 nucleotide sequence: TGCGCCAGCAGCTACGGGACTAGCGTCGATGAGCAGTTCTTC.

The rearrangement links TRBV9 to TRBJ1-5, with D possibly being TRBD1 (5 bases). There are 15 residues in the CDR3. Trimming stripped 4 bases from V and 3 bases from J, with 14 bases between. Germline CDR1 is SGDLS and CDR2 is YYNGEE. This chain's CDR3 is CASSTSVGTNQPQHF. The CDR3 DNA reads TGTGCCAGCAGCACCAGTGTGGGGACCAATCAGCCCCAGCATTTT.

Many counts were recorded for this clonotype. The V call is TRBV7-2, the J call TRBJ2-7, with D unclear. The germline CDR1 and CDR2 sequences are SGHTA and FQGNSA. The CDR3 is 13 amino acids. Trimming took off 1 base at V and 3 bases at J, with 7 bases between the two ends. The CDR3 loop reads CASSLGWVYEQYF. The CDR3 DNA follows: TGTGCCAGCAGCTTAGGGTGGGTCTACGAGCAGTACTTC.

V gene TRBV20-1 combines with J gene TRBJ2-3; no clear D gene. Trimming cost V 1 base and J 6 bases, with 8 bases left between them. Germline V gene lookup returns CDR1 DFQATT and CDR2 SNEGSKA (reference sequence). There are 12 residues in the CDR3. CDR3 sequence: CSARVGEDTQYF. The CDR3 DNA reads TGCAGTGCTAGAGTGGGTGAGGATACGCAGTATTTT.

The chain has TRBV7-9 and TRBJ2-2; D remains ambiguous. Trimming took off 3 bases at V and 6 bases at J, with 14 bases between the two ends. There are 15 residues in the CDR3. Germline CDR1 is SEHNR and CDR2 is FQNEAQ (reference sequence). CDR3: CASSFRLVKAGELFF. CDR3 sequence (DNA): TGTGCCAGCAGCTTCAGGCTTGTTAAGGCCGGGGAGCTGTTTTTT.

This clonotype was seen only a few times. The chain recombines TRBV6-1 with TRBJ2-7; TRBD1 matches 8 bases. Trimming at V came to 2 bases and at J to 6 bases, leaving 6 bases not matched to a gene. This CDR3 is built from 14 residues. In germline, CDR1 is MNHNS, CDR2 SASEGT. CDR3 coding DNA: TGTGCCAGCAGTGAACTACAGGGGGTTGGCGAGCAGTACTTC. Amino acid sequence: CASSELQGVGEQYF.

The J gene is TRBJ1-2, the V gene TRBV6-5; 7 nucleotides match TRBD1. The CDR3 has 15 residues. J lost 8 bases, V lost 6 bases, and 15 bases had no gene match. The germline gives CDR1 MNHEY, CDR2 SVGAGI. The CDR3 loop is CASSRGGRGVSGYTF. The CDR3 coding sequence is TGTGCCAGCAGCCGGGGTGGCAGGGGGGTGAGCGGCTACACCTTC.

This clonotype appeared a single time. One end of the junction varies from germline; a read error may be responsible. The rearrangement joins TRBV4-3 to TRBJ2-1; tentatively, D is TRBD1 or TRBD2 (6 bases each). Judging by the DNA end, TRBJ2-7 fits better; the J call may be wrong. This CDR3 spans 15 amino acids. The germline V gene has CDR1 LGHNA and CDR2 YSLEER. CDR3 sequence reads: CTSSQDGGAGYEQYF. Here the CDR3 DNA reads TGCACCAGCAGCCAAGATGGGGGCGCGGGATACGAGCAGTACTTC.

Comment on this clonotype: The CDR3 does not end in the conserved phenylalanine or tryptophan, so this is likely a read error. The CDR3 region has the DNA TGTGCCAGTAGCCCCGGTAGCGGGGATACCTACGAGCAGTACTTG. Its protein product is CASSPGSGDTYEQYL. The chain employs TRBV9 and TRBJ2-7; 8 nucleotides agree with TRBD2. V shed 8 bases and J 2 bases; nucleotides not matched to a gene: 12. This CDR3 region has 15 residues. The germline CDR1 and CDR2 sequences are SGDLS and YYNGEE.